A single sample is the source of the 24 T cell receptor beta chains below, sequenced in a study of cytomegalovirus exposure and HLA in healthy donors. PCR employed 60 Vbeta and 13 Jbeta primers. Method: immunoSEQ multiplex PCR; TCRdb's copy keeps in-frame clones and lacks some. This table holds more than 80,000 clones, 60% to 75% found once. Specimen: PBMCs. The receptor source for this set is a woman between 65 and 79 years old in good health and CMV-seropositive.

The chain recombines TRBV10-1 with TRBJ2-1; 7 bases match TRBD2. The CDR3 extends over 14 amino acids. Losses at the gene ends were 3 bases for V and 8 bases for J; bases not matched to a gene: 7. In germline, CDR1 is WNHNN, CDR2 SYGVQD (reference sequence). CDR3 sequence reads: CASSDSRGSYEQFF. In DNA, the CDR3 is TGCGCCAGCAGTGATTCCCGCGGGAGTTATGAGCAGTTCTTC.

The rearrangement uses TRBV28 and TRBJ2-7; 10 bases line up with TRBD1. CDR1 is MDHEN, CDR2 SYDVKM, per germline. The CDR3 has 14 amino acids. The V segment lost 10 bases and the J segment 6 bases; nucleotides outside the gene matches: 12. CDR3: CATRDRGPSGEQYF. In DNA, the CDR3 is TGTGCCACCCGGGACAGGGGCCCTTCGGGCGAGCAGTACTTC.

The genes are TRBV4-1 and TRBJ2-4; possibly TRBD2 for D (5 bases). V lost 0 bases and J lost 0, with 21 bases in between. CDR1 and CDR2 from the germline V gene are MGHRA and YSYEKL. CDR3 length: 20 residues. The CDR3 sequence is CASSQESALSAVLAKNIQYF. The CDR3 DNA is TGCGCCAGCAGCCAAGAAAGCGCCCTTAGCGCCGTCCTAGCCAAAAACATTCAGTACTTC.

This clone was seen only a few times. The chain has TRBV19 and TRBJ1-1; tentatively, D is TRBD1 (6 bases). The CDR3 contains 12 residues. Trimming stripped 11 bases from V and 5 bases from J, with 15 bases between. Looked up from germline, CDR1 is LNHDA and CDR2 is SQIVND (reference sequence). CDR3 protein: CAAQSRGTEAFF. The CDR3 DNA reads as TGTGCCGCCCAGTCCAGGGGAACTGAAGCTTTCTTT.

CDR3 nucleotides: TGTGCCAGCAGTCCTAGACAGGGTGTGAACACCGGGGAGCTGTTTTTT. Residues: CASSPRQGVNTGELFF. The V gene is TRBV27, the J gene TRBJ2-2; TRBD1 matches 7 bases. After removal of 5 bases from V and 1 base from J, the junction contained 7 bases not matched to a gene. The CDR3 spans 16 residues. Germline-derived CDR1 and CDR2 are MNHEY and SMNVEV (reference sequence).

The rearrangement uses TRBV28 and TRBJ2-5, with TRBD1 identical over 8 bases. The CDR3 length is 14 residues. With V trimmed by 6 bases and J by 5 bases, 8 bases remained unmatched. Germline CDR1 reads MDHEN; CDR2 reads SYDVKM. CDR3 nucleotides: TGTGCCAGCAGACTTGGCAGGGGGCTTGAGACCCAGTACTTC. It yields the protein CASRLGRGLETQYF.

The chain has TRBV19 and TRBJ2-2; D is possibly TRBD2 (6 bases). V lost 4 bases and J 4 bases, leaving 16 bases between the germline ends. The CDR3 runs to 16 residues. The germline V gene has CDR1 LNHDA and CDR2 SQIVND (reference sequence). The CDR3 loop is CASSTVGGRVTGELFF. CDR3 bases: TGTGCCAGTAGTACGGTCGGAGGGCGGGTCACCGGGGAGCTGTTTTTT.

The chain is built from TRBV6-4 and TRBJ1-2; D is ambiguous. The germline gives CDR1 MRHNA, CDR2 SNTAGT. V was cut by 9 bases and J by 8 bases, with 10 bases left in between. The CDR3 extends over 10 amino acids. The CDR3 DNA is TGTGCCAGTGAGGTGAGCGGCTACACCTTC. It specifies CASEVSGYTF.

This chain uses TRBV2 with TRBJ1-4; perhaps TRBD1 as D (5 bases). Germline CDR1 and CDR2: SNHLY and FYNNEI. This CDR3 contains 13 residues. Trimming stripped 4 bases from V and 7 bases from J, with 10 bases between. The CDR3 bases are TGTGCCAGCAGTGCCCAGGGAGGTGAAAAACTGTTTTTT. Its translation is CASSAQGGEKLFF.

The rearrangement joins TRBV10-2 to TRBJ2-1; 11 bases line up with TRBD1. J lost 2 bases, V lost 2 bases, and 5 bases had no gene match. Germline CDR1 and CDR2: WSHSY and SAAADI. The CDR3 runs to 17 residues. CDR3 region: CASSENTGQGAYNEQFF. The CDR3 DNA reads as TGCGCCAGCAGTGAGAATACGGGACAGGGGGCCTACAATGAGCAGTTCTTC.

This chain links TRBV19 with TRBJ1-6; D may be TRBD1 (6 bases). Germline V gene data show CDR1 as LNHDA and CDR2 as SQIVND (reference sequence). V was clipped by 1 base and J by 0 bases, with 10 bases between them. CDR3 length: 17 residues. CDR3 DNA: TGTGCCAGTAGTATAGTTCAGGGGAGCTCCTATAATTCACCCCTCCACTTT. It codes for CASSIVQGSSYNSPLHF.

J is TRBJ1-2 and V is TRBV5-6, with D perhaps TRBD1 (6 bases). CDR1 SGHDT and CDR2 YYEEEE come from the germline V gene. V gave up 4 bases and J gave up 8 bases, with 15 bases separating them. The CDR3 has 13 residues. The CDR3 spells CASSPQGMGGYTF. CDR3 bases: TGTGCCAGCAGCCCGCAGGGGATGGGAGGCTACACCTTC.

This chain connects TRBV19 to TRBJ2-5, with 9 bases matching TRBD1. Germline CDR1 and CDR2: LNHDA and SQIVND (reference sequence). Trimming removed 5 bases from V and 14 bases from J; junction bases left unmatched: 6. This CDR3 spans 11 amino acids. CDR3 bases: TGTGCCAGTAGTGGGGGACAGGGTTGTTACTTC. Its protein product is CASSGGQGCYF.

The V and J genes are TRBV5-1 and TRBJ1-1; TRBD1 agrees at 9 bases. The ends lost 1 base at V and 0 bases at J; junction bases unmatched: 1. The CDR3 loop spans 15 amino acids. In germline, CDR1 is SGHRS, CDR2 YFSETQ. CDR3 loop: CASSLTGGLNTEAFF. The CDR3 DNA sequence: TGCGCCAGCAGCTTGACAGGGGGCTTGAACACTGAAGCTTTCTTT.

CDR3 nucleotide sequence: TGTGCCAGCAGTTTACTATGGACATCTAACTATGGCTACACCTTC. Encoded protein: CASSLLWTSNYGYTF. V usage is TRBV2 and J usage is TRBJ1-2; D possibly corresponds to TRBD1 (5 bases). Per the germline V gene, CDR1 is SNHLY and CDR2 is FYNNEI. This CDR3 has 15 amino acids. The V gene lost 5 bases and the J gene lost 0 bases, with 13 bases spanning the gap.

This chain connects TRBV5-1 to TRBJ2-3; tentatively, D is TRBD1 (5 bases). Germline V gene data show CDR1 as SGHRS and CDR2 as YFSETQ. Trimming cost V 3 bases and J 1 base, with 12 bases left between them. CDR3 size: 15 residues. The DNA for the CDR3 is TGCGCCAGCAGCTACCAGGGTGGTGGCACAGATACGCAGTATTTT. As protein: CASSYQGGGTDTQYF.

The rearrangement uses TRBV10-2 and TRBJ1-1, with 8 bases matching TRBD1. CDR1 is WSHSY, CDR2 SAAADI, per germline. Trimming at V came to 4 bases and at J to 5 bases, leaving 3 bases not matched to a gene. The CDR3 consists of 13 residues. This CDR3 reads CASSGQGRTEAFF. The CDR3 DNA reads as TGCGCCAGCAGTGGACAGGGGAGGACTGAAGCTTTCTTT.

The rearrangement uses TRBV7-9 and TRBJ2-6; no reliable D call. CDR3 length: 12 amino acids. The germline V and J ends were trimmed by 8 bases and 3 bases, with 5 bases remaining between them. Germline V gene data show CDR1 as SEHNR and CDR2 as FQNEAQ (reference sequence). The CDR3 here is CASEVGANVLTF. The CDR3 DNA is TGTGCCAGCGAGGTTGGGGCCAACGTCCTGACTTTC.

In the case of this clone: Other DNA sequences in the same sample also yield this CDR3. CDR3 coding DNA: TGTGCCAGCAGAACAGATCCAGGGGCGATCTACAATGAGCAGTTCTTC. It codes for CASRTDPGAIYNEQFF. This chain joins TRBV27 and TRBJ2-1; possibly TRBD1 for D (6 bases). V lost 6 bases, J lost 3 bases, and 18 bases lay in between. The germline CDR1 and CDR2 sequences are MNHEY and SMNVEV (reference sequence). The CDR3 extends over 16 amino acids.

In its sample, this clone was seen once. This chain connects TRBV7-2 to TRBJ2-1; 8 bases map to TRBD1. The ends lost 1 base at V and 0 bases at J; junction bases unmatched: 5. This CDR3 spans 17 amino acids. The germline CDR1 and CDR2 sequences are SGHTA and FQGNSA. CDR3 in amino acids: CASSLGQGASSYNEQFF. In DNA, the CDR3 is TGTGCCAGCAGCTTAGGGCAGGGGGCAAGCTCCTACAATGAGCAGTTCTTC.

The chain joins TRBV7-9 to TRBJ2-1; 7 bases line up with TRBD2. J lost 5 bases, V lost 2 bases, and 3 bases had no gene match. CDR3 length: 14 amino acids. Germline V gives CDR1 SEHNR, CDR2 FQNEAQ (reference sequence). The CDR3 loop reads CASSLRGDHNEQFF. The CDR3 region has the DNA TGTGCCAGCAGCTTACGGGGGGACCACAATGAGCAGTTCTTC.

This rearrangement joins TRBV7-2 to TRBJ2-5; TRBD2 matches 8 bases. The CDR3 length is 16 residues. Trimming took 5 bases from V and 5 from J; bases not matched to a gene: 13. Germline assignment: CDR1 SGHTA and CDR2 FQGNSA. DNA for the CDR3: TGTGCCAGCAGCCTAGTACAGGGACCGGGAGGGGAGACCCAGTACTTC. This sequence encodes CASSLVQGPGGETQYF.

Here the CDR3 DNA reads TGTGCCAGCAGCTTAGGCTCTCTAGCGGGAAGATACAATGAGCAGTTCTTC. It translates to CASSLGSLAGRYNEQFF. The rearrangement uses TRBV7-9 and TRBJ2-1; TRBD2 aligns across 9 bases. J lost 4 bases, V lost 1 base, and 8 bases had no gene match. The CDR3 totals 17 residues. CDR1 and CDR2 from the germline V gene are SEHNR and FQNEAQ (reference sequence).

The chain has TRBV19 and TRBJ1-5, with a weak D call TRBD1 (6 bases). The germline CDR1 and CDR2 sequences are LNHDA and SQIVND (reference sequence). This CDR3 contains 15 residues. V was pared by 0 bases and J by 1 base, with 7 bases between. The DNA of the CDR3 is TGTGCCAGTAGTATAGACAGGGGAAGCAATCAGCCCCAGCATTTT. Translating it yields CASSIDRGSNQPQHF.